Following are 2 T cell receptor beta chains from one sample sequenced in a study of regulatory T cells in long-lasting Graves disease. Construction of TCR beta libraries relied on iRepertoire HTBI primers and on Arm-PCR targeting CDR3 regions. TCRdb independently ran MiXCR on the multiplex PCR reads; one entry per CDR3 protein. The data contain roughly 350,000 distinct CDR3 sequences, about 16% of them singletons. Documented time point: newly diagnosed GD, antithyroid drugs for less than 3 months. Isolated PBMC RNA provided the starting material for the TCR library. In addition, the sample was reused for a study of T cells in Graves' hyperthyroidism and ophthalmopathy.

Sequenced here: peripheral blood mononuclear cells (PBMCs), sampled at new diagnosis, from a patient treated with antithyroid drugs. Receptors were obtained from a woman younger than 35 with Graves disease.

This clonotype has ten or more counts. The V call is TRBV6-2 or TRBV6-3, the J call TRBJ2-1, with TRBD2 matching over 12 bases. From germline, CDR1 is MNHEY and CDR2 SVGEGT. The CDR3 spans 16 residues. V trimming: 5 bases; J trimming: 7 bases; junction bases outside the gene matches: 9. This CDR3 reads CASSALAGGIGNEQFF. As DNA, the CDR3 is TGTGCCAGCAGTGCTCTAGCGGGAGGGATAGGGAATGAGCAGTTCTTC.

This clonotype was seen ten or more times. The rearrangement uses TRBV2 and TRBJ2-3; 10 nucleotides align to TRBD2. The CDR3 sequence is 15 residues long. Germline V gene sequence: CDR1 SNHLY, CDR2 FYNNEI. V dropped 1 base and J dropped 4; count of bases not matched to a gene: 2. The CDR3 sequence is CASSEGSGGADTQYF. The CDR3, as DNA: TGTGCCAGCAGTGAAGGGAGCGGGGGGGCAGATACGCAGTATTTT.